One and the same sample provided the 22 T cell receptor beta chains below, sequenced in a study of blood T cells in healthy people across ages. Combining a sample-barcoded 5' primer with a J-beta primer mix, a second PCR ran for roughly 7 to 12 cycles. From the 5' RACE reads, TCRdb called clonotypes with MiXCR, one entry per CDR3 protein. The profile shows about 840,000 distinct CDR3 sequences, 29% of them singletons. These data also featured in a second study, about T cells of mothers and their children.

The sample comprised blood. Source of these receptors: a middle-aged woman in good health.

This clonotype has only one observation. The chain employs TRBV20-1 and TRBJ1-1; D is possibly TRBD1 (6 bases). The CDR3 is made up of 14 amino acids. CDR1 and CDR2 (germline): DFQATT, SNEGSKA (reference sequence). V was trimmed by 2 bases and J by 5 bases, leaving 15 bases between them. The DNA for the CDR3 is TGCAGTGCTAGACCTCTACAGGGAGATACTGAAGCTTTCTTT. This codes for CSARPLQGDTEAFF.

In this sample, this clonotype turned up a few times. This sequence joins TRBV5-1 and TRBJ1-1; a weak D match, TRBD1 (6 bases). Trimming took off 7 bases at V and 1 base at J, with 14 bases between the two ends. Germline CDR1 SGHRS, CDR2 YFSETQ. The CDR3 sequence is 14 residues long. The CDR3 DNA sequence: TGCGCCAGCGCAACAGGGTTCGCGAACACTGAAGCTTTCTTT. This translates into CASATGFANTEAFF. The variable domain in full, completed from reference TRBV5-1 and TRBJ1-1, reads KAGVTQTPRYLIKTRGQQVTLSCSPISGHRSVSWYQQTPGQGLQFLFEYFSETQRNKGNFPGRFSGRQFSNSRSEMNVSTLELGDSALYLCASATGFANTEAFFGQGTRLTVV.

This clonotype was seen only a few times. The J gene is TRBJ2-1, the V gene TRBV24-1; maybe TRBD2 (6 bases). Trimming cost V 1 base and J 15 bases, with 12 bases left between them. The length of the CDR3 is 12 residues. The germline CDR1 and CDR2 sequences are KGHDR and SFDVKD. The CDR3 bases are TGTGCCACCAGTGATTTCGGGGGAATTCGGTTCTTC. It translates to CATSDFGGIRFF.

The chain is built from TRBV28 and TRBJ2-1; TRBD1 aligns across 8 bases. With 6 bases clipped from V and 2 bases from J, the junction kept 9 bases outside the gene matches. CDR1 MDHEN and CDR2 SYDVKM come from the germline V gene. The CDR3 is 16 residues long. CDR3 in DNA: TGTGCCAGCAGCCCGACAGGGGCCGTTGCCTACAATGAGCAGTTCTTC. Its protein product is CASSPTGAVAYNEQFF. Together with reference TRBV28 and TRBJ2-1, the CDR3 gives the full variable domain: DVKVTQSSRYLVKRTGEKVFLECVQDMDHENMFWYRQDPGLGLRLIYFSYDVKMKEKGDIPEGYSVSREKKERFSLILESASTNQTSMYLCASSPTGAVAYNEQFFGPGTRLTVL.

This clonotype has a count of ten or more. This rearrangement joins TRBV4-3 to TRBJ2-5, with 8 nucleotides matching TRBD2. Germline V CDR1 and CDR2: LGHNA, YSLEER. The CDR3 length is 16 residues. The junction had 8 bases not matched to a gene; V was cut back by 0 bases and J by 5 bases. Here the CDR3 reads CASSQEASGGRETQYF. DNA of the CDR3: TGCGCCAGCAGCCAAGAGGCCAGCGGGGGCAGGGAGACCCAGTACTTC.

Concerning this clonotype itself: A read error is possible here, since a much larger clone lies one base away. The chain is built from TRBV6-1 and TRBJ2-4; D not certain. The J call is in doubt because the DNA end fits TRBJ2-7 better. Germline values: CDR1 MNHNS, CDR2 SASEGT. The CDR3 runs to 15 residues. The CDR3 DNA follows: TGTGCCAGCAATCTCCGAGCGCGGAGCGCCTACGAGCAGTACTTC. Its protein product is CASNLRARSAYEQYF.

This sequence joins TRBV19 and TRBJ2-3; tentative D call: TRBD1 (6 bases). V lost 3 bases and J 2 bases, leaving 12 bases between the germline ends. The CDR3 sequence is 15 residues long. Per the germline V gene, CDR1 is LNHDA and CDR2 is SQIVND (reference sequence). The CDR3 coding sequence is TGTGCCAGTAGTATGTCGAGGGGGTCCACAGATACGCAGTATTTT. It is translated as CASSMSRGSTDTQYF.

V usage is TRBV20-1 and J usage is TRBJ1-1, with D unresolved. Germline assignment: CDR1 DFQATT and CDR2 SNEGSKA (reference sequence). This CDR3 is built from 14 residues. V was clipped by 5 bases and J by 10 bases, with 23 bases between them. The CDR3 is CSAWKNPPNIVAFF. DNA for the CDR3: TGCAGTGCTTGGAAAAATCCCCCGAACATTGTAGCTTTCTTT.

The J gene is TRBJ1-2, the V gene TRBV12-3 or TRBV12-4; 8 positions agree with TRBD1. The CDR3 runs to 15 residues. The V segment lost 5 bases and the J segment 5 bases; nucleotides outside the gene matches: 10. CDR3 region: CASSPGAGGGYGYTF. CDR3 bases: TGTGCCAGCAGTCCCGGGGCAGGGGGCGGGTATGGCTACACCTTC.

About this clonotype: A far larger clone lies a single base away; this is likely a read error. The CDR3 does not end in the conserved phenylalanine or tryptophan, so this is likely a read error. The V and J genes are TRBV20-1 and TRBJ2-5; D uncertain. CDR3 size: 10 residues. V was shortened by 3 bases and J by 3 bases, with 2 bases between the two germline ends. Germline V gene data show CDR1 as DFQATT and CDR2 as SNEGSKA (reference sequence). The CDR3 bases are TGCAGTGCTAGGGAAGAGACCCAGTACTGC. Its protein product is CSAREETQYC.

This clonotype was counted ten times or more. This chain joins TRBV7-9 and TRBJ1-1, with D perhaps TRBD1 (5 bases). The CDR3 length is 12 residues. Germline V gives CDR1 SEHNR, CDR2 FQNEAQ (reference sequence). Trimming removed 5 bases from V and 7 bases from J, with 11 bases in between. The CDR3 sequence: CASSPGTLEAFF. CDR3 nucleotide sequence: TGTGCCAGCAGCCCCGGGACCCTTGAAGCTTTCTTT.

This clonotype appeared many times. A much larger clone differs from this one at a single base, so this may be a read error. The gene calls are TRBV4-3 and TRBJ2-7; D possibly corresponds to TRBD1 (6 bases). There are 15 residues in the CDR3. CDR1 is LGHNA, CDR2 YSLEER, per germline. CDR3 bases: TGCGCCAACAGCCAAGGGGTACAGGGCAGCTACGAGCAGTACTTC. This translates into CANSQGVQGSYEQYF.

The J gene is TRBJ2-6, the V gene TRBV7-9; D call uncertain. Germline CDR1 is SEHNR and CDR2 is FQNEAQ (reference sequence). Trimming took off 7 bases at V and 2 bases at J, with 9 bases between the two ends. The CDR3 contains 14 residues. The CDR3 DNA sequence: TGTGCCAGCACCTCGGATGCTGGGGCCAACGTCCTGACTTTC. Residues: CASTSDAGANVLTF.

This clonotype has more than one count but fewer than ten. This rearrangement joins TRBV5-1 to TRBJ2-3; D gene unclear. The CDR3 covers 13 residues. Germline V gene sequence: CDR1 SGHRS, CDR2 YFSETQ. V shed 5 bases and J shed 5 bases, with 12 bases lying between them. CDR3 bases: TGCGCCAGCAGTGGGCAGAGCCGAGATACGCAGTATTTT. It specifies CASSGQSRDTQYF.

This clonotype was seen repeatedly, ten times or more. The rearrangement uses TRBV27 and TRBJ2-1; TRBD1 might be the D (5 bases). V was pared by 2 bases and J by 7 bases, with 12 bases between. The CDR3 extends over 14 amino acids. Germline V gene sequence: CDR1 MNHEY, CDR2 SMNVEV (reference sequence). CDR3 in amino acids: CASSLDQGWNEQFF. In DNA form, the CDR3 reads TGTGCCAGCAGTTTAGATCAGGGTTGGAATGAGCAGTTCTTC.

This clonotype was found a few times. This chain joins TRBV7-9 and TRBJ2-3; D uncertain. V lost 2 bases to trimming and J lost 3 bases, with 9 bases between them. CDR3 size: 14 residues. Germline assignment: CDR1 SEHNR and CDR2 FQNEAQ (reference sequence). CDR3 DNA: TGTGCCAGCAGCTTATCACTAAGTACAGATACGCAGTATTTT. Translating gives CASSLSLSTDTQYF. Full variable domain (outside the CDR3, taken from reference TRBV7-9 and TRBJ2-3): DTGVSQNPRHKITKRGQNVTFRCDPISEHNRLYWYRQTLGQGPEFLTYFQNEAQLEKSRLLSDRFSAERPKGSFSTLEIQRTEQGDSAMYLCASSLSLSTDTQYFGPGTRLTVL.

The chain couples TRBV20-1 to TRBJ2-3, with 10 bases aligning to TRBD2. This CDR3 spans 15 amino acids. V dropped 5 bases and J dropped 0; count of bases not matched to a gene: 5. Germline loops: CDR1 DFQATT, CDR2 SNEGSKA (reference sequence). DNA for the CDR3: TGCAGTGCTCGACTAGCGGGCACCAGCACAGATACGCAGTATTTT. As protein: CSARLAGTSTDTQYF.

The chain links TRBV20-1 to TRBJ2-1; D is undetermined. Germline CDR1 reads DFQATT; CDR2 reads SNEGSKA (reference sequence). The CDR3 length is 11 residues. Trimming left V 3 bases short and J 5 bases short, with 5 bases between. In nucleotides, the CDR3 is TGCAGTGCTAGCCTAGACAATGAGCAGTTCTTC. Its protein is CSASLDNEQFF.

This clonotype came up a few times. The chain combines TRBV20-1 with TRBJ2-1; D not resolved. The V and J ends lost 3 bases and 8 bases respectively, with 11 bases between them. The CDR3 has 12 amino acids. The germline gives CDR1 DFQATT, CDR2 SNEGSKA (reference sequence). CDR3 DNA: TGCAGTGCTAGCAGAAGTCGGCATGAGCAGTTCTTC. Protein sequence: CSASRSRHEQFF.

This clonotype was seen a few times. The genes are TRBV5-1 and TRBJ1-4; tentative D call: TRBD1 (5 bases). The V and J ends lost 0 bases and 8 bases respectively, with 14 bases between them. The CDR3 is 15 amino acids. Germline V lookup: CDR1 SGHRS, CDR2 YFSETQ. In nucleotides, the CDR3 is TGCGCCAGCAGCTTGGGGCCAGGGATGGGAGAAAAACTGTTTTTT. It yields the protein CASSLGPGMGEKLFF.

Comments on this clonotype: One end of the junction does not line up with germline, which may come from a read error. The gene calls are TRBV4-1 and TRBJ2-5; D remains ambiguous. The J call may be incorrect, as the DNA end agrees better with TRBJ2-7. The CDR3 spans 13 residues. Germline CDR1 and CDR2: MGHRA and YSYEKL. CDR3 loop: CANSPSRIYEQYF. The CDR3, as DNA: TGCGCCAACAGCCCGTCCCGCATTTACGAGCAGTACTTC.

This clonotype was recorded at least ten times. V gene TRBV4-3 combines with J gene TRBJ2-3; no clear D. Germline V gene lookup returns CDR1 LGHNA and CDR2 YSLEER. The CDR3 sequence is 13 residues long. V gave up 0 bases and J gave up 4 bases, with 5 bases separating them. The CDR3, as DNA: TGCGCCAGCAGCCAAGATCGGTCAGATACGCAGTATTTT. Protein: CASSQDRSDTQYF.